This T cell receptor beta chain was captured in a study of blood T cell repertoires in COVID-19. Using immunoSEQ multiplex PCR, the repertoire was profiled, and TCRdb retains in-frame clones only, with some absent. The table includes a few hundred thousand clones, roughly 80% detected once. Germline lookup yields CDR1 MNHEY and CDR2 SVGAGI. Trimming removed 6 bases from V and 4 bases from J, with 13 bases in between. This CDR3 region has 13 residues. V is TRBV6-5 and J is TRBJ2-7, with a tentative D call TRBD2 (7 bases). This clonotype was obtained from a young man with active or convalescent COVID-19. The sample taken for sequencing was peripheral blood. The CDR3 here is CASRPGEGYEQYF. In nucleotides, the CDR3 is TGTGCCAGCAGGCCAGGGGAGGGGTACGAGCAGTACTTC.